The next 32 T cell receptor beta chains were all read from a single sample in a study of T-cell reconstitution after alpha-beta-depleted transplantation in children. TCRbeta library construction was performed incorporating unique molecular identifiers. TCRdb re-analysed the PCR reads in MiXCR, keeping a single row per CDR3 protein. Among some 100,000 distinct CDR3 sequences, roughly a sixth were seen once, and the ten largest hold around a fifth. This specimen was PBMCs, mostly from graft donor cells, taken 180 days after TCRalphabeta/CD19-depleted stem cell transplant. Receptors were obtained from a male patient aged 2-15 years who had a stem cell transplant for acute lymphoblastic leukemia, so the T cells may come from the graft donor.

This clonotype was counted a few times. The chain employs TRBV5-1 and TRBJ1-6, with 7 nucleotides matching TRBD1. This CDR3 is built from 14 residues. The germline gives CDR1 SGHRS, CDR2 YFSETQ. V dropped 4 bases and J dropped 10; count of bases not matched to a gene: 8. This CDR3 is CASSDTGAQSPLHF. Written as DNA, the CDR3 is TGCGCCAGCAGCGACACAGGGGCCCAGTCACCCCTCCACTTT.

This clonotype was observed a handful of times. The CDR3 spells CSVEALRRTNTEAFF. CDR3 DNA sequence: TGCAGCGTTGAAGCTCTAAGGCGGACGAACACTGAAGCTTTCTTT. The chain couples TRBV29-1 to TRBJ1-1; D remains unclear. The CDR3 has 15 amino acids. V lost 1 base and J 1 base, leaving 13 bases between the germline ends. Per the germline V gene, CDR1 is SQVTM and CDR2 is ANQGSEA.

The chain links TRBV12-3 or TRBV12-4 to TRBJ2-2, with 11 bases aligning to TRBD2. The J segment lost 6 bases and the V segment lost 2 bases, leaving 2 bases of the junction unmatched. The CDR3 loop spans 15 amino acids. The CDR3 DNA sequence: TGTGCCAGCAGTTTATCTAGCGGGGGGTCCGGGGAGCTGTTTTTT. It specifies CASSLSSGGSGELFF.

The sample holds many counts of this clonotype. V is TRBV20-1 and J is TRBJ1-6, with D possibly TRBD1 on 6 matching bases. In germline, CDR1 is DFQATT, CDR2 SNEGSKA (reference sequence). V was shortened by 0 bases and J by 10 bases, with 19 bases between the two germline ends. The CDR3 loop spans 16 amino acids. The CDR3 here is CSARDPGAGESSPLHF. CDR3 sequence (DNA): TGCAGTGCTAGAGATCCAGGGGCAGGGGAATCCTCACCCCTCCACTTT.

V is TRBV7-9 and J is TRBJ1-4, with a weak D call TRBD1 (6 bases). Trimming shortened V by 2 bases and J by 5 bases, and 12 bases separated the two germline ends. The CDR3 runs 15 residues. From germline, CDR1 is SEHNR and CDR2 FQNEAQ (reference sequence). CDR3 protein: CASSLMGAGNEKLFF. In DNA, the CDR3 is TGTGCCAGCAGCTTAATGGGGGCGGGAAATGAAAAACTGTTTTTT.

This clonotype was recorded a few times. The chain recombines TRBV20-1 with TRBJ2-1, with 8 nucleotides matching TRBD2. Germline assignment: CDR1 DFQATT and CDR2 SNEGSKA (reference sequence). This CDR3 spans 14 amino acids. Trimming took 3 bases from V and 8 from J; bases not matched to a gene: 9. CDR3 bases: TGCAGTGCTAGGTCGGGGGGGGCTTTCGATGAGCAGTTCTTC. It specifies CSARSGGAFDEQFF.

This clonotype was found a few times. J is TRBJ2-7 and V is TRBV12-3 or TRBV12-4; the match to TRBD2 covers 8 bases. This CDR3 region has 15 residues. The V and J ends lost 2 bases and 5 bases, in that order; junction bases with no gene match: 8. CDR3 in DNA: TGTGCCAGCAGTTTAATAGGGACTAGACCCCACGAGCAGTACTTC. Encoded protein: CASSLIGTRPHEQYF.

Points on this clonotype: An end of the junction differs from the germline gene, which may be a read error. The genes are TRBV5-1 and TRBJ2-7; 7 nucleotides agree with TRBD1. CDR3 length: 15 residues. In germline, CDR1 is SGHRS, CDR2 YFSETQ. CDR3 amino acids: CASSLTLTGLYVQYF. Written as DNA, the CDR3 is TGCGCCAGCAGCTTGACCCTGACAGGGTTGTACGTGCAGTACTTC. The full variable domain, rest sourced from reference TRBV5-1 and TRBJ2-7, is KAGVTQTPRYLIKTRGQQVTLSCSPISGHRSVSWYQQTPGQGLQFLFEYFSETQRNKGNFPGRFSGRQFSNSRSEMNVSTLELGDSALYLCASSLTLTGLYVQYFGPGTRLTVT.

This clonotype was observed many times. J is TRBJ1-1 and V is TRBV30; the D is unclear. Trimming took off 0 bases at V and 0 bases at J, with 5 bases between the two ends. Germline V gives CDR1 GTSNPN, CDR2 SVGIG (reference sequence). CDR3 length: 13 amino acids. The CDR3 loop reads CAWSVDVNTEAFF. CDR3 DNA sequence: TGTGCCTGGAGTGTAGATGTGAACACTGAAGCTTTCTTT.

This clonotype appeared a few times. This chain uses TRBV6-2 or TRBV6-3 with TRBJ2-6; D not certain. The CDR3 has 15 residues. CDR1 is MNHEY, CDR2 SVGEGT, per germline. The V end lost 2 bases, the J end lost 0 bases, and 5 bases lay between the germline ends. CDR3 in amino acids: CASSYASSGANVLTF. Here the CDR3 DNA reads TGTGCCAGCAGTTACGCTAGCTCTGGGGCCAACGTCCTGACTTTC.

This clonotype was observed a handful of times. V usage is TRBV5-1 and J usage is TRBJ2-1; tentatively, D is TRBD1 (6 bases). The germline V gene has CDR1 SGHRS and CDR2 YFSETQ. V was shortened by 0 bases and J by 1 base, with 8 bases between the two germline ends. This CDR3 is 15 amino acids long. The CDR3 protein is CASSLGGRSYNEQFF. Here the CDR3 DNA reads TGCGCCAGCAGCTTGGGGGGGCGGTCCTACAATGAGCAGTTCTTC.

This clonotype was picked up a small number of times. As DNA, the CDR3 is TGCGCCAGCAGCCAAGAGACAGGAGTCACCGGGGAGCTGTTTTTT. Translated, it gives CASSQETGVTGELFF. The chain is built from TRBV4-3 and TRBJ2-2, with D possibly being TRBD1 (6 bases). The CDR3 loop spans 15 amino acids. Per germline, CDR1 LGHNA and CDR2 YSLEER. Trimming took 0 bases from V and 4 from J, leaving 9 bases between them.

This clonotype has just a few counts. This chain uses TRBV27 with TRBJ2-2, with D hard to call. The CDR3 extends over 14 amino acids. CDR1 and CDR2 (germline): MNHEY, SMNVEV (reference sequence). V gave up 6 bases and J gave up 4 bases, with 12 bases separating them. The CDR3: CASSSDSGTGELFF. The DNA of the CDR3 is TGTGCCAGCAGCTCAGATTCAGGCACCGGGGAGCTGTTTTTT.

This clonotype came up a few times. This chain connects TRBV20-1 to TRBJ2-7, with 10 nucleotides matching TRBD1. CDR1 is DFQATT, CDR2 SNEGSKA, per germline (reference sequence). CDR3 length equals 15 residues. After removal of 0 bases from V and 1 base from J, the junction contained 3 bases not matched to a gene. The CDR3 is CSAREWDRGSYEQYF. The CDR3, as DNA: TGCAGTGCTAGAGAATGGGACAGGGGTTCCTACGAGCAGTACTTC.

This chain uses TRBV27 with TRBJ2-2, with 10 positions matching TRBD2. V lost 5 bases to trimming and J lost 6 bases; unmatched junction nucleotides: 9. Germline V lookup: CDR1 MNHEY, CDR2 SMNVEV (reference sequence). The CDR3 has 16 residues. As DNA, the CDR3 is TGTGCCAGCAGTCCCACTAGCGGGGTTTTGGCCGGGGAGCTGTTTTTT. It yields the protein CASSPTSGVLAGELFF.

This chain connects TRBV3-1 to TRBJ1-5, with D perhaps TRBD1 (6 bases). This CDR3 is built from 14 residues. V shed 1 base and J shed 15 bases, with 19 bases lying between them. Per germline, CDR1 LGHDT and CDR2 YNNKEL (reference sequence). CDR3 amino acids: CASSQGQESAPAHF. CDR3 in DNA: TGTGCCAGCAGCCAAGGACAGGAATCAGCCCCAGCGCATTTT. The full variable domain, in which reference TRBV3-1 and TRBJ1-5 provide the parts outside the CDR3, is DTAVSQTPKYLVTQMGNDKSIKCEQNLGHDTMYWYKQDSKKFLKIMFSYNNKELIINETVPNRFSPKSPDKAHLNLHINSLELGDSAVYFCASSQGQESAPAHFGDGTRLSIL.

J is TRBJ2-1 and V is TRBV7-9; D is unclear. V lost 1 base and J lost 2, with 9 bases in between. This CDR3 is 15 amino acids long. Germline V gene lookup returns CDR1 SEHNR and CDR2 FQNEAQ (reference sequence). CDR3 in amino acids: CASSLEVWPYNEQFF. CDR3 bases: TGTGCCAGCAGCTTAGAGGTTTGGCCCTACAATGAGCAGTTCTTC.

The genes are TRBV6-2 or TRBV6-3 and TRBJ2-7; D unclear. This CDR3 contains 15 residues. Germline V gives CDR1 MNHEY, CDR2 SVGEGT. V lost 4 bases to trimming and J lost 0 bases, with 13 bases between them. The CDR3 bases are TGTGCCAGCAGTTGGGGAATATCCAGCTCCTACGAGCAGTACTTC. It is translated as CASSWGISSSYEQYF.

Only a few counts were recorded for this clonotype. One base away lies a much larger clone, so this may be a sequencing read error. The chain recombines TRBV28 with TRBJ2-5; a possible D gene is TRBD2 (5 bases). The CDR3 totals 11 residues. With 3 bases removed from V and 7 bases from J, the gap between germline ends came to 6 bases. The germline gives CDR1 MDHEN, CDR2 SYDVKM. The DNA of the CDR3 is TGTGCCAGCAGTTTCGGAGGGACCCAGTACTTC. Protein product: CASSFGGTQYF.

This clonotype came up a few times. One end of the junction does not line up with germline, which may come from a read error. The chain couples TRBV6-6 to TRBJ1-2; D might be TRBD1 (5 bases). In germline, CDR1 is MNHNY, CDR2 SVGAGI (reference sequence). The CDR3 consists of 13 residues. Here the CDR3 DNA reads TGTGCTAGCAGTTACTTAGGGGAAAGCGGCTACACCTTC. Its protein product is CASSYLGESGYTF.

The rearrangement uses TRBV5-8 and TRBJ2-7; D is ambiguous. The CDR3 totals 14 residues. The V gene lost 0 bases and the J gene lost 2 bases, with 9 bases spanning the gap. CDR1 and CDR2 (germline): SGHTS, YDEGEE. This chain's CDR3 is CASSLGLVAYEQYF. DNA for the CDR3: TGTGCCAGCAGCTTGGGGTTGGTTGCCTACGAGCAGTACTTC.

This clonotype was seen more than once but under ten times. This rearrangement joins TRBV10-1 to TRBJ2-7, with D maybe TRBD1 (5 bases). V was shortened by 2 bases and J by 6 bases, with 11 bases between the two germline ends. This CDR3 is built from 13 residues. Looked up from germline, CDR1 is WNHNN and CDR2 is SYGVQD (reference sequence). Written as DNA, the CDR3 is TGCGCCAGCAGTGAGGGGGCCGGTGGCGAGCAGTACTTC. Its protein is CASSEGAGGEQYF.

The J gene is TRBJ2-2, the V gene TRBV6-5; 8 nucleotides agree with TRBD1. The CDR3 runs to 15 residues. Trimming cost V 4 bases and J 3 bases; bases outside gene matches: 4. Germline V gives CDR1 MNHEY, CDR2 SVGAGI. The CDR3 sequence: CASSSARGHTGELFF. Here the CDR3 DNA reads TGTGCCAGCAGTTCAGCCAGGGGGCACACCGGGGAGCTGTTTTTT.

The rearrangement links TRBV5-1 to TRBJ2-3; 13 nucleotides line up with TRBD2. Losses at the gene ends were 4 bases for V and 5 bases for J; bases not matched to a gene: 4. Germline lookup yields CDR1 SGHRS and CDR2 YFSETQ. The CDR3 has 15 residues. The CDR3 DNA follows: TGCGCCAGCAGCCTACTAGCGGGGGGGGGAGATACGCAGTATTTT. This sequence encodes CASSLLAGGGDTQYF.

This clonotype was counted ten times or more. A junction end diverges from the germline sequence, so it may reflect a read error. CDR3 amino acids: CASSQGVMTAPHF. The CDR3 coding sequence is TGTGCCAGCAGCCAAGGGGTTATGACAGCGCCTCATTTT. The chain uses TRBV3-1 and TRBJ1-4, with D possibly TRBD1 on 5 matching bases. Germline V gene sequence: CDR1 LGHDT, CDR2 YNNKEL (reference sequence). CDR3 length: 13 amino acids.

The table lists this clonotype with many counts. The DNA of the CDR3 is TGTGCCAGCAGCTTGTTGTCGGGAAATGAGCAGTTCTTC. Translated, it gives CASSLLSGNEQFF. The chain uses TRBV5-5 and TRBJ2-1; possible D gene TRBD2, 5 bases. Germline V gives CDR1 SGHKS, CDR2 YYEKEE (reference sequence). V was trimmed by 1 base and J by 7 bases, leaving 9 bases between them. CDR3 length: 13 amino acids.

This chain uses TRBV7-8 with TRBJ2-7, with a weak D call TRBD2 (5 bases). Germline CDR1 and CDR2: SGHVS and FQNEAQ. This CDR3 has 14 amino acids. V lost 5 bases and J lost 5, with 16 bases in between. The CDR3 DNA reads TGTGCCAGCAGCACTAGGGTGTCAGTGAACGAGCAGTACTTC. This encodes CASSTRVSVNEQYF.

V and J are TRBV27 and TRBJ2-7; 7 positions agree with TRBD2. In germline, CDR1 is MNHEY, CDR2 SMNVEV (reference sequence). The CDR3 spans 12 residues. Trimming at V came to 5 bases and at J to 7 bases, leaving 5 bases not matched to a gene. The chain's CDR3 is CASSPRAGEQYF. CDR3 bases: TGTGCCAGCAGTCCTCGAGCGGGAGAGCAGTACTTC.

This clonotype was found many times. This chain joins TRBV4-2 and TRBJ2-5; D is unresolved. The CDR3 spans 13 residues. Trimming stripped 6 bases from V and 1 base from J, with 9 bases between. CDR1 and CDR2 from the germline V gene are LGHNA and YNFKEQ. CDR3 amino acids: CASSRSPQETQYF. CDR3 DNA: TGTGCCAGCAGTCGCTCGCCCCAAGAGACCCAGTACTTC.

This chain joins TRBV5-1 and TRBJ2-1, with 11 nucleotides matching TRBD1. Germline CDR1 and CDR2: SGHRS and YFSETQ. CDR3 length equals 15 residues. With V trimmed by 7 bases and J by 8 bases, 11 bases remained unmatched. CDR3 nucleotides: TGCGCCAGCGGACAGGGGGCCCTAAGGGTCGATGAGCAGTTCTTC. It yields the protein CASGQGALRVDEQFF.

The rearrangement uses TRBV11-2 and TRBJ1-2; D ambiguous. Germline CDR1 reads SGHAT; CDR2 reads FQNNGV. This CDR3 contains 14 residues. V lost 0 bases and J 4 bases, leaving 9 bases between the germline ends. CDR3 nucleotides: TGTGCCAGCAGCTTAGATAACGGGAGCTATGGCTACACCTTC. It specifies CASSLDNGSYGYTF. The variable domain in full, completed from reference TRBV11-2 and TRBJ1-2, reads EAGVAQSPRYKIIEKRQSVAFWCNPISGHATLYWYQQILGQGPKLLIQFQNNGVVDDSQLPKDRFSAERLKGVDSTLKIQPAKLEDSAVYLCASSLDNGSYGYTFGSGTRLTVV.

The gene calls are TRBV12-3 or TRBV12-4 and TRBJ2-4; D may be TRBD1 (5 bases). V was shortened by 0 bases and J by 9 bases, with 12 bases between the two germline ends. The CDR3 sequence is 14 residues long. CDR3 sequence reads: CASSLAPGSSIQYF. CDR3 nucleotide sequence: TGTGCCAGCAGTTTAGCTCCAGGGTCGAGCATTCAGTACTTC.